Listed below are T cell receptor beta chains from one sample, sequenced in a study of T cell repertoires in cytomegalovirus infection. MiXCR was run by TCRdb on the reads, yielding one entry per CDR3 protein. The profile shows 480,000 or so distinct CDR3 sequences, roughly 10% of them singletons. The sequencing input was PBMCs. The source of these receptors is a human donor in good health (CMV status not recorded). Some clones in this sample may be carry-over from other donors' samples. The CDR3 runs from the conserved cysteine through the conserved F or W. D genes are given only for firm matches. Only part of the rows carry a size: once, few, many, or a class if the clone is expanded.

v_call,j_call,clone_size,d_call,cdr3_aa,cdr3_nt
TRBV6-1,TRBJ1-1,-,-,CASSVWGADEAFF,TGTGCCAGCAGTGTTTGGGGGGCGGATGAAGCTTTCTTT
TRBV6-6,TRBJ2-7,few,-,CASSSDILSYEQYF,TGTGCCAGCAGTTCGGACATCCTCTCCTACGAGCAGTACTTC
TRBV7-6,TRBJ2-7,few,-,CASRDGVGEQYF,TGTGCCAGCAGGGACGGTGTGGGCGAGCAGTACTTC
TRBV20-1,TRBJ2-1,-,TRBD2,CSARAGTSGGGNEQFF,TGCAGTGCTAGAGCCGGGACTAGCGGGGGTGGAAATGAGCAGTTCTTC
TRBV9,TRBJ1-2,few,-,CASSVLGTPGDYGYTF,TGTGCCAGCAGCGTATTGGGGACTCCGGGGGACTATGGCTACACCTTC
TRBV5-4,TRBJ1-1,many,-,CASSQTGSGATEAFF,TGTGCCAGCAGCCAAACAGGCTCCGGAGCCACTGAAGCTTTCTTT
TRBV30,TRBJ1-3,-,-,CAWSVRGILSGNTIYF,TGTGCCTGGAGTGTAAGGGGAATTCTCTCTGGAAACACCATATATTTT
TRBV10-3,TRBJ2-7,-,-,CAISESMAGGAEQYF,TGTGCCATCAGTGAGTCGATGGCCGGGGGTGCCGAGCAGTACTTC
TRBV12-3/TRBV12-4,TRBJ2-7,many,TRBD2,CASSSFLAGGSYEQYF,TGTGCCAGCAGTTCCTTCTTAGCGGGAGGATCCTACGAGCAGTACTTC
TRBV7-8,TRBJ2-1,many,TRBD2,CASSSGTSGRSVAYNEQFF,TGTGCCAGCAGCTCCGGGACTAGCGGGAGGTCCGTCGCCTACAATGAGCAGTTCTTC
TRBV6-1,TRBJ1-5,many,-,CASSEGSGQPQHF,TGTGCCAGCAGTGAGGGGTCCGGTCAGCCCCAGCATTTT
TRBV20-1,TRBJ2-3,-,TRBD2,CSARSPLAGFGDTQYF,TGCAGTGCTAGATCCCCCCTAGCGGGATTTGGAGATACGCAGTATTTT
TRBV5-5,TRBJ1-5,many,-,CASRLGSNQPQHF,TGTGCCAGCAGACTTGGGAGCAATCAGCCCCAGCATTTT
TRBV6-6,TRBJ2-1,-,TRBD2,CASSYRASGGYNEQFF,TGTGCCAGCAGTTACAGGGCTAGCGGGGGATACAATGAGCAGTTCTTC